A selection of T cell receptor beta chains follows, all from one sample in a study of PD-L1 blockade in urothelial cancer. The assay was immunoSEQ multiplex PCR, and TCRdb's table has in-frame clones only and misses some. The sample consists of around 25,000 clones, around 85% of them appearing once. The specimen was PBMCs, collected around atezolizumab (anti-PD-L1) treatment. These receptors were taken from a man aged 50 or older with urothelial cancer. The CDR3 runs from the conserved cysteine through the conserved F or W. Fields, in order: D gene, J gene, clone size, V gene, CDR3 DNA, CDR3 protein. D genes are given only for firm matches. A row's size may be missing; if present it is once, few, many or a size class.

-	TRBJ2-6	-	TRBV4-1	TGCGCCAGCAGCCAAGAGGGGCGAACCTCTGGGGCCAACGTCCTGACTTTC	CASSQEGRTSGANVLTF
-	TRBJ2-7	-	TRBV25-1	TGTGCCAGCAGTGCGGGTTCCTACGAGCAGTACTTC	CASSAGSYEQYF
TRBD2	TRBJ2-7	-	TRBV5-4	TGTGCCAGCAGTCCTAGCGGGGGCATCTACGAGCAGTACTTC	CASSPSGGIYEQYF
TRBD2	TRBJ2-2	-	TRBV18	TGTGCCAGCTCACCGGGGACTAGCGGGGGCCTGAACACCGGGGAGCTGTTTTTT	CASSPGTSGGLNTGELFF
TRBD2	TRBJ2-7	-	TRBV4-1	TGCGCCAGCAGCCAGCGACTAGCGGGGGGGTCCTACGAGCAGTACTTC	CASSQRLAGGSYEQYF
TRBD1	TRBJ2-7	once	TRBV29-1	TGCAGCGTTGTGGCCGGGACAGACCAATACGAGCAGTACTTC	CSVVAGTDQYEQYF
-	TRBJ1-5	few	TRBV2	TGTGCCAGCAAGGCAGCGAGAAATCAGCCCCAGCATTTT	CASKAARNQPQHF
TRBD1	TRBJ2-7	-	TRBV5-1	TGCGCCAGCAGTCTGGGACAGAACTACGAGCAGTACTTC	CASSLGQNYEQYF
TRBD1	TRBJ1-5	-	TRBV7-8	TGTGCCAGCAGCTTAGCGGGACAGTCCAATCAGCCCCAGCATTTT	CASSLAGQSNQPQHF
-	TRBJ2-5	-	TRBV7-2	TGTGCCAGCAGCCATAACTCGGGGCAAGAGACCCAGTACTTC	CASSHNSGQETQYF
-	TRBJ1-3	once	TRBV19	TGTGCCAGTAGTATCCCGGGTCGCTCTGGAAACACCATATATTTT	CASSIPGRSGNTIYF
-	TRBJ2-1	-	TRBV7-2	TGTGCCAGCAGCCCGCGACAGGACCCCTACAATGAGCAGTTCTTC	CASSPRQDPYNEQFF
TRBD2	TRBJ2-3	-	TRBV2	TGTGCCAGCGATGGACTAGAAGTCGATACGCAGTATTTT	CASDGLEVDTQYF
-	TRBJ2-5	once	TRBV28	TGTGCCAGCAGTCCGTACGAGTCGTCTCAAGAGACCCAGTACTTC	CASSPYESSQETQYF
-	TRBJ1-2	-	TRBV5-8	TGTGCCAGCAGCAAAGGACAGTCTCGTTCGGAAGGCTACACCTTC	CASSKGQSRSEGYTF
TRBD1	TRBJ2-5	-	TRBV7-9	TGTGCCAGCAGCAAACACATGGACAGGGGCCAGGAGACCCAGTACTTC	CASSKHMDRGQETQYF
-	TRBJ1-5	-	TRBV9	TGTGCCAGCAGTGTTGACGGGAATAGCAATCAGCCCCAGCATTTT	CASSVDGNSNQPQHF
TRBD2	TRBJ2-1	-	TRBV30	TGTGCCTGGGGCGGGATAACTAGCGGGAGGGGTGAGCAGTTCTTC	CAWGGITSGRGEQFF
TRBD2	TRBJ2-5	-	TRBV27	TGTGCCAGCAGGCCTTCCTCTGCGGGAGCAGGAGAGACCCAGTACTTC	CASRPSSAGAGETQYF
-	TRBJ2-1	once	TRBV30	TGTGCCTGGGCATACAGGGGAGGATTGTTAGGACTTGAGCAGTTCTTC	CAWAYRGGLLGLEQFF
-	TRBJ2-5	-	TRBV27	TGTGCCAGCAGTTTATCATGGGCAGAAGAGACCCAGTACTTC	CASSLSWAEETQYF
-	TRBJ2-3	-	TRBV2	TGTGCCAGCAGTGAAGGCGGGGGCGCAGATACGCAGTATTTT	CASSEGGGADTQYF
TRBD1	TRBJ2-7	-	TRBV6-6	TGTGCCAGCACCAGGACAGGGGGCTCCTACGAGCAGTACTTC	CASTRTGGSYEQYF
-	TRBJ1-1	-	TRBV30	TGTGCCTGGAGTGTACGGAGGGAGGACACTGAAGCTTTCTTT	CAWSVRREDTEAFF
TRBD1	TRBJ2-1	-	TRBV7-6	TGTGCCAGCAGCCCAGGGGGACCCGGTACTGAGCAGTTCTTC	CASSPGGPGTEQFF
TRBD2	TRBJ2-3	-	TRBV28	TGTGCCAGCAGTTTTCCTAGCGGGAGGACAGATACGCAGTATTTT	CASSFPSGRTDTQYF
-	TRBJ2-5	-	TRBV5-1	TGCGCCAGCAGCTTGGGACAGAAAAAGACCCAGTACTTC	CASSLGQKKTQYF
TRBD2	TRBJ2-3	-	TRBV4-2	TGTGCCAGCAGCCAAGACATCCAGCGGGGGGGCACAGATACGCAGTATTTT	CASSQDIQRGGTDTQYF
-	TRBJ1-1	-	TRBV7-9	TGTGCCAGCAGCTTAGCGTCTGGGGGCGGCACTGAAGCTTTCTTT	CASSLASGGGTEAFF
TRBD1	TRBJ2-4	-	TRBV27	TGTGCCAGCAGGAGTTGGGGACAGGGGGAAAACATTCAGTACTTC	CASRSWGQGENIQYF
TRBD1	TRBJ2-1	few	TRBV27	TGTGCCAGCAGGGACAGGGGGGTTGTAAGGAATGAGCAGTTCTTC	CASRDRGVVRNEQFF
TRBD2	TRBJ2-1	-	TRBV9	TGTGCCAGCAGCAATGCTAGCGGGAGATACTACAATGAGCAGTTCTTC	CASSNASGRYYNEQFF
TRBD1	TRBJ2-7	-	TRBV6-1	TGTGCCAGCACACTCACAGGGGGCTACGAGCAGTACTTC	CASTLTGGYEQYF
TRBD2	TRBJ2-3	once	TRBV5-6	TGTGCCAGCAGCTGGGGACTAGCGGGAGGCACAGATACGCAGTATTTT	CASSWGLAGGTDTQYF
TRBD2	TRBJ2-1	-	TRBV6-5	TGTGCCAGCAGTTACTCAATCACTAGCGGGAAGAAGCAGTTCTTC	CASSYSITSGKKQFF
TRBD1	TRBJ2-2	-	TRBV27	TGTGCCAGCAGCTATATACAGGGGGGATGGACCGGGGAGCTGTTTTTT	CASSYIQGGWTGELFF
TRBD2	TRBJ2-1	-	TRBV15	TGTGCCACCAGCAGTGGCCGGGGGATAGGCGGGAGGGTCTACAATGAGCAGTTCTTC	CATSSGRGIGGRVYNEQFF
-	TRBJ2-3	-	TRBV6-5	TGTGCCAGCGGTCAGGGGATCACAGATACGCAGTATTTT	CASGQGITDTQYF
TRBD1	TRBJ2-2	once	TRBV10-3	TGTGCCATCAGACGGGACAGGGGGTCGAACACCGGGGAGCTGTTTTTT	CAIRRDRGSNTGELFF
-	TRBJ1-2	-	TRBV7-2	TGTGCAACCCTGGGGGGGCGCGGTAACTATGGCTACACCTTC	CATLGGRGNYGYTF
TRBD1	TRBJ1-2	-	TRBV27	TGTGCCAGCAGGGGGGGGACAGGGCCCGGGGGCTACACCTTC	CASRGGTGPGGYTF
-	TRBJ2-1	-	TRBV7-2	TGTGCCAGCAGCTTAGCGTGGCTAGATAATGAGCAGTTCTTC	CASSLAWLDNEQFF
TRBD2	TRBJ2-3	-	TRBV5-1	TGCGCCAGCAGCTACGGGACTACCACAGATACGCAGTATTTT	CASSYGTTTDTQYF
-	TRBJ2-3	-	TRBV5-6	TGTGCCAGCAGTTGGTGGGGCAGGGGAACAGATACGCAGTATTTT	CASSWWGRGTDTQYF
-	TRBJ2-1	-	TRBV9	TGTGCCAGCAGCGTGGAGGGAGCGCCAATCTACAATGAGCAGTTCTTC	CASSVEGAPIYNEQFF
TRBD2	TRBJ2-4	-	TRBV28	TGTGCCAGCAGTTTACCCTCCACTAGCGGGGGCCCCCTAGCCAAAAACATTCAGTACTTC	CASSLPSTSGGPLAKNIQYF
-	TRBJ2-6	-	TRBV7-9	TGTGCCAGCACAGGGCCCTCTGGGGCCAACGTCCTGACTTTC	CASTGPSGANVLTF
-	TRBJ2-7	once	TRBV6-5	TGTGCCAGCAGGGTAGGGAGACCCTACGAGCAGTACTTC	CASRVGRPYEQYF
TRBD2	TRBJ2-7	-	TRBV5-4	TGTGCCAGCAGCACCGGACTAGCGGGAGGCTACGAGCAGTACTTC	CASSTGLAGGYEQYF
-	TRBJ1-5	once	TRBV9	TGTGCCAGTTCCCGCGGGGGGCAGGATGGCAATCAGCCCCAGCATTTT	CASSRGGQDGNQPQHF
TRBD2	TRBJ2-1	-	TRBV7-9	TGTGCCAGCAGCTTCACAACGGGGGGGCGGGTTTACAATGAGCAGTTCTTC	CASSFTTGGRVYNEQFF
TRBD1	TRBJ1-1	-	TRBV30	TGTGCCTGGAGCCAAGGCAGGGGGGTAACTGAAGCTTTCTTT	CAWSQGRGVTEAFF
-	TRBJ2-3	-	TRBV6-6	TGTGCCAGCAGTTACTCAGGGGCAGATACGCAGTATTTT	CASSYSGADTQYF